This TCR beta chain derives from a study of T-cell memory formation after mild COVID-19. Germline V gene data show CDR1 as SQVTM and CDR2 as ANQGSEA. Trimming left V 6 bases short and J 4 bases short, with 19 bases between. The CDR3 spans 14 residues. Study-wide results and caveats: There was a balanced CD4/CD8 profile in clones contracting day 15 to 85, and later expanders leaned CD4+.

A note on this clonotype: The antigen is unknown.

One entry per CDR3 protein results from TCRdb running MiXCR on the 5' RACE reads. The sample holds hundreds of thousands of distinct CDR3 sequences, 15% seen once. The TCR was taken from an adult woman who had mild COVID-19 (a few samples of this study predate the infection). Cell type and time point are not known. The genes are TRBV29-1 and TRBJ2-7; tentatively, D is TRBD1 or TRBD2 (5 bases each). Source material: PBMCs or a T cell subset sorted from them (not recorded which). CDR3 amino acids: CSVLPWDRGYEQYF. The CDR3 nucleotides read TGCAGCGTCCTCCCCTGGGACCGCGGGTACGAGCAGTACTTC.